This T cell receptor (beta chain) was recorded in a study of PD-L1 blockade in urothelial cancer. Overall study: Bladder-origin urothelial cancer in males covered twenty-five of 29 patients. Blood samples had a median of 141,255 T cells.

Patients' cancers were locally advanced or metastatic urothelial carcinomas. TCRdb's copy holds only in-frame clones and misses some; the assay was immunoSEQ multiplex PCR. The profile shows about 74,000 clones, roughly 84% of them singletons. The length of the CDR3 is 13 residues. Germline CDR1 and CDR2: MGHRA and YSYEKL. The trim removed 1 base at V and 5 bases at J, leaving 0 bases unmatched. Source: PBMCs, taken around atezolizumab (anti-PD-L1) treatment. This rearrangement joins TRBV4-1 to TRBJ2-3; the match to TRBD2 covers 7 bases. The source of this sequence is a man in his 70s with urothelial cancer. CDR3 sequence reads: CASSQGGRDTQYF. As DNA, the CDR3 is TGCGCCAGCAGCCAAGGCGGGAGAGATACGCAGTATTTT.